This TCR beta chain was captured by sequencing in a study of cytomegalovirus exposure and HLA in healthy donors. This donor has no recorded CMV serostatus. The CDR3 runs to 15 residues. In germline, CDR1 is SGHTA, CDR2 FQGTGA. Trimming cost V 5 bases and J 6 bases; bases outside gene matches: 5. Study conclusions and caveats: Most TCR sequences showed up rarely, but some public TCRs showed up in many donors.

Remarks on this clone: The antigen is not known.

The PCR made use of 60 Vbeta and 13 Jbeta primers. Original data processing: Around 11 million shared chains were among the roughly 80 million unique TCR beta chains that a later analysis counted. Some clones are missing from TCRdb's copy, which holds only in-frame ones; the method was immunoSEQ multiplex PCR. For V, J and clone size, that table is used; D and trimming come from the DNA. Counted here are fewer than 150,000 clones, around four fifths occurring once; the ten biggest clones make up around 5%. The sequence was collected from a man aged 25 to 45 in good health. Sequencing was done on a sample of PBMCs. The J gene is TRBJ2-3, the V gene TRBV7-3; TRBD2 aligns across 13 bases. CDR3 sequence (DNA): TGTGCCAGCAGCGCGGGACTAGCGGGAAGGGATACGCAGTATTTT. Encoded protein: CASSAGLAGRDTQYF.